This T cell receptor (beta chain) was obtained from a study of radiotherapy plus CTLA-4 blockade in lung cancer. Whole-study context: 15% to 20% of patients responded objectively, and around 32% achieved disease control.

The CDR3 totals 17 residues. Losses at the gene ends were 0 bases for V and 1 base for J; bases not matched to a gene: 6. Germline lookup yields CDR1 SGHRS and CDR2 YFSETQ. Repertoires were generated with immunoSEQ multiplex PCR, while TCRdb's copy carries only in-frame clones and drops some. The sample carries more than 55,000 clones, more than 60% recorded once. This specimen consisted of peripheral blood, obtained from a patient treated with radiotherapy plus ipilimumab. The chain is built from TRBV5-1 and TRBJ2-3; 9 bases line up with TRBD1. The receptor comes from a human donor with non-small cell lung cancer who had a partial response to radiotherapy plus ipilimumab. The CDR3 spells CASSLGDRVGGTDTQYF. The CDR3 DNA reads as TGCGCCAGCAGCTTGGGGGACAGGGTTGGAGGCACAGATACGCAGTATTTT. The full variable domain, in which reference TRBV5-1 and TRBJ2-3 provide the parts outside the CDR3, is KAGVTQTPRYLIKTRGQQVTLSCSPISGHRSVSWYQQTPGQGLQFLFEYFSETQRNKGNFPGRFSGRQFSNSRSEMNVSTLELGDSALYLCASSLGDRVGGTDTQYFGPGTRLTVL.